This entry is about one T cell receptor (beta chain). This specimen belongs to a study of blood T cells in healthy people across ages. Germline CDR1 MDHEN, CDR2 SYDVKM. CDR3 size: 17 residues. V was shortened by 1 base and J by 8 bases, with 23 bases between the two germline ends. A second 7 to 11 cycle PCR used barcoded and J-beta primers. TCRdb reprocessed the 5' RACE reads via MiXCR and lists one record per CDR3 protein. Of roughly 1,000,000 distinct CDR3 sequences in the sample, almost 25% are singletons; the top ten hold around 0.75%. The data also belong to a second study, concerning T cells of mothers and their children.

Source material: blood. The receptor was isolated from a girl aged 2 to 9 in good health. The chain recombines TRBV28 with TRBJ1-1; D is ambiguous. The CDR3 DNA reads TGTGCCAGCAGTTTATCCCTCGGGTCCAAGGCGGGAGGCGAAGCTTTCTTT. Translating it yields CASSLSLGSKAGGEAFF.